The rows below give T cell receptor beta chains drawn from one sample of a study of shared T cell receptors in the human thymus. Sequencing used immunoSEQ multiplex PCR; TCRdb keeps in-frame clones, though not all of them. The table has 720,000 or so clones, 70% to 90% seen once. The same sample was also studied in work on human thymus T cells.

Material for sequencing was thymocytes. The receptors come from a girl under two years old with a congenital heart defect. The CDR3 runs from the conserved cysteine through the conserved F or W. D genes are given only for firm matches. Clone size is given for some rows only: seen once, a few or many times, or a class if the clone is expanded.

cdr3_nt: TGTGCCAGCAGCTTAGGAGTAAGTAGGGGGAGAAATCAGCCCCAGCATTTT
cdr3_aa: CASSLGVSRGRNQPQHF
d_call: -
v_call: TRBV7-2
clone_size: -
cdr3_length: 17
j_call: TRBJ1-5

cdr3_nt: TGTGCCAGCAGCCAAGGGGTAAATGGGAGCTATGGCTACACCTTC
cdr3_aa: CASSQGVNGSYGYTF
d_call: -
v_call: TRBV4-2
clone_size: -
cdr3_length: 15
j_call: TRBJ1-2

cdr3_nt: TGTGCCAGTATCGACAGGGGATTAAGCGAAAATTCACCCCTCCACTTT
cdr3_aa: CASIDRGLSENSPLHF
d_call: TRBD1
v_call: TRBV19
clone_size: -
cdr3_length: 16
j_call: TRBJ1-6

cdr3_nt: TGTGCCAGCAGCTTCCCAGGGGGGACGGAAGATAATTCACCCCTCCACTTT
cdr3_aa: CASSFPGGTEDNSPLHF
d_call: TRBD1
v_call: TRBV5-5
clone_size: -
cdr3_length: 17
j_call: TRBJ1-6

cdr3_nt: TGTGCCAGTAGTCGGGGGGGGCGACAAGAGACCCAGTACTTC
cdr3_aa: CASSRGGRQETQYF
d_call: TRBD2
v_call: TRBV19
clone_size: -
cdr3_length: 14
j_call: TRBJ2-5

cdr3_nt: TGCGCCAGCAGCCAAGATCCTAGGGGGGGCTACCACGAGCAGTACTTC
cdr3_aa: CASSQDPRGGYHEQYF
d_call: -
v_call: TRBV4-3
clone_size: -
cdr3_length: 16
j_call: TRBJ2-7

cdr3_nt: TGTGCCAGCACTTTGTCCTTGGGGCAGTATATGTTTTTT
cdr3_aa: CASTLSLGQYMFF
d_call: -
v_call: TRBV28
clone_size: few
cdr3_length: 13
j_call: TRBJ1-4

cdr3_nt: TGTGCCAGCAGCCAAGAGGTAGGGACCGCCGGACTAGCAAGAAATGAGCAGTTCTTC
cdr3_aa: CASSQEVGTAGLARNEQFF
d_call: TRBD2
v_call: TRBV4-2
clone_size: -
cdr3_length: 19
j_call: TRBJ2-1

cdr3_nt: TGTGCCTGGAGTGGGGGAGGGGGAGGTTCACCCCTCCACTTT
cdr3_aa: CAWSGGGGGSPLHF
d_call: -
v_call: TRBV30
clone_size: -
cdr3_length: 14
j_call: TRBJ1-6

cdr3_nt: TGTGCCAGCAGTGAACGGGCCGGGGGCATTCAGTACTTC
cdr3_aa: CASSERAGGIQYF
d_call: -
v_call: TRBV25-1
clone_size: -
cdr3_length: 13
j_call: TRBJ2-4

cdr3_nt: TGTGCCACCAGGCAGGCCAGCGGGTCTTCTCACACCAGGAACACTGAAGCTTTCTTT
cdr3_aa: CATRQASGSSHTRNTEAFF
d_call: -
v_call: TRBV15
clone_size: -
cdr3_length: 19
j_call: TRBJ1-1

cdr3_nt: TGTGCCAGCTCACCAACCTGGACAGCGGATCCCATTAAAAACACTGAAGCTTTCTTT
cdr3_aa: CASSPTWTADPIKNTEAFF
d_call: -
v_call: TRBV18
clone_size: -
cdr3_length: 19
j_call: TRBJ1-1

cdr3_nt: TGTGCCAGCTCACCAGCAAGCAGGAGGGACAGGGACTTATCCTTAGAGCTGTTTTTT
cdr3_aa: CASSPASRRDRDLSLELFF
d_call: TRBD1
v_call: TRBV18
clone_size: once
cdr3_length: 19
j_call: TRBJ2-2

cdr3_nt: TGTGCCAGCAGTGAATACCTTCGAACACCGGGCGGGGATGGCTACACCTTC
cdr3_aa: CASSEYLRTPGGDGYTF
d_call: -
v_call: TRBV25-1
clone_size: -
cdr3_length: 17
j_call: TRBJ1-2

cdr3_nt: TGTGCCAGCAGCTTCGGACAGCCAGGGATGAGGACTGAAGCTTTCTTT
cdr3_aa: CASSFGQPGMRTEAFF
d_call: -
v_call: TRBV5-6
clone_size: -
cdr3_length: 16
j_call: TRBJ1-1

cdr3_nt: TGTGCCAGCAGGGGACCGGGACAGCCTAACTATGGCTACACCTTC
cdr3_aa: CASRGPGQPNYGYTF
d_call: TRBD1
v_call: TRBV6-1
clone_size: -
cdr3_length: 15
j_call: TRBJ1-2

cdr3_nt: TGTGCCAGCAGTTTAATTGGGGGGGACCCTTCAGATACGCAGTATTTT
cdr3_aa: CASSLIGGDPSDTQYF
d_call: TRBD2
v_call: TRBV28
clone_size: -
cdr3_length: 16
j_call: TRBJ2-3

cdr3_nt: TGTGCCAGCAGCCGCCGGGAGGCTAGCTACGAGCAGTACTTC
cdr3_aa: CASSRREASYEQYF
d_call: TRBD2
v_call: TRBV11-2
clone_size: -
cdr3_length: 14
j_call: TRBJ2-7

cdr3_nt: TGTGCCAGCAGTGAACTAGGGACTGGAGCTTTCTTT
cdr3_aa: CASSELGTGAFF
d_call: -
v_call: TRBV6-1
clone_size: -
cdr3_length: 12
j_call: TRBJ1-1

cdr3_nt: TGTGCCAGCTTAGGGGAGGGGGCTGGGGCCAACGTCCTGACTTTC
cdr3_aa: CASLGEGAGANVLTF
d_call: -
v_call: TRBV9
clone_size: -
cdr3_length: 15
j_call: TRBJ2-6

cdr3_nt: TGTGCCAGCAGCTGGACTAGCGGGGGCCTACTCACAGATACGCAGTATTTT
cdr3_aa: CASSWTSGGLLTDTQYF
d_call: TRBD2
v_call: TRBV11-2
clone_size: -
cdr3_length: 17
j_call: TRBJ2-3

cdr3_nt: TGTGCCAGCAGTTTGTACGTTGCGACAGGGATCAATCAGCCCCAGCATTTT
cdr3_aa: CASSLYVATGINQPQHF
d_call: TRBD1
v_call: TRBV28
clone_size: once
cdr3_length: 17
j_call: TRBJ1-5

cdr3_nt: TGTGCCAGTACTCCGGGACAGGGGGACTATGGCTACACCTTC
cdr3_aa: CASTPGQGDYGYTF
d_call: TRBD1
v_call: TRBV19
clone_size: once
cdr3_length: 14
j_call: TRBJ1-2

cdr3_nt: TGTGCCAGCAGCGTTGAGAGGGCGCCGGGAAACACCATATATTTT
cdr3_aa: CASSVERAPGNTIYF
d_call: -
v_call: TRBV9
clone_size: -
cdr3_length: 15
j_call: TRBJ1-3

cdr3_nt: TGTGCCAGCAGCGTACTCTGGACATTTTTTTGCTGGAAACTGTTTTTT
cdr3_aa: CASSVLWTFFCWKLFF
d_call: -
v_call: TRBV7-6
clone_size: -
cdr3_length: 16
j_call: TRBJ1-4

cdr3_nt: TGCGCCAGCAGCTTGGGGCCGGGACAGGGGAGATCTAACTATGGCTACACCTTC
cdr3_aa: CASSLGPGQGRSNYGYTF
d_call: TRBD1
v_call: TRBV5-1
clone_size: -
cdr3_length: 18
j_call: TRBJ1-2

cdr3_nt: TGTGCCAGCAGTGAGGTTGGGGGGGAGACCAATGAGCAGTTCTTC
cdr3_aa: CASSEVGGETNEQFF
d_call: TRBD2
v_call: TRBV6-1
clone_size: few
cdr3_length: 15
j_call: TRBJ2-1

cdr3_nt: TGTACCAGCATGGGAGGCCGGGTAAACACCATATATTTT
cdr3_aa: CTSMGGRVNTIYF
d_call: -
v_call: TRBV2
clone_size: -
cdr3_length: 13
j_call: TRBJ1-3

cdr3_nt: TGTGCCAGCAGCTTAGCTTACAGGGAGACTAACTATGGCTACACCTTC
cdr3_aa: CASSLAYRETNYGYTF
d_call: -
v_call: TRBV7-2
clone_size: -
cdr3_length: 16
j_call: TRBJ1-2

cdr3_nt: TGTGCCAGCAGCCCCAGGACTCAACCCGAGGGGGTTCGCAATGAGCAGTTCTTC
cdr3_aa: CASSPRTQPEGVRNEQFF
d_call: -
v_call: TRBV7-2
clone_size: -
cdr3_length: 18
j_call: TRBJ2-1

cdr3_nt: TGTGCCAGCAGCCTTGAAAGGACTAGCGGGGGGCACAGCACAGATACGCAGTATTTT
cdr3_aa: CASSLERTSGGHSTDTQYF
d_call: TRBD2
v_call: TRBV7-9
clone_size: few
cdr3_length: 19
j_call: TRBJ2-3

cdr3_nt: TGCAGCGTTGGTCCCCCCGCGTGGCTAGCCGAGACCCACAATGAGCAGTTCTTC
cdr3_aa: CSVGPPAWLAETHNEQFF
d_call: -
v_call: TRBV29-1
clone_size: -
cdr3_length: 18
j_call: TRBJ2-1

cdr3_nt: TGTGCCAGCAGCTTTCGAGATCAGCCCCAGCATTTT
cdr3_aa: CASSFRDQPQHF
d_call: -
v_call: TRBV5-6
clone_size: -
cdr3_length: 12
j_call: TRBJ1-5

cdr3_nt: TGTGCCAGCTCACCACCGGGGCCTCCGATACGAGAGACCCAGTACTTC
cdr3_aa: CASSPPGPPIRETQYF
d_call: -
v_call: TRBV18
clone_size: -
cdr3_length: 16
j_call: TRBJ2-5

cdr3_nt: TGTGCCAGCAGTAGTACCGGACAGGGCCCTAGTGAAGCTTTCTTT
cdr3_aa: CASSSTGQGPSEAFF
d_call: TRBD1
v_call: TRBV6-5
clone_size: -
cdr3_length: 15
j_call: TRBJ1-1

cdr3_nt: TGTGCCAGCAGCTCAGACAGAACCTACGAGCAGTACTTC
cdr3_aa: CASSSDRTYEQYF
d_call: -
v_call: TRBV7-9
clone_size: -
cdr3_length: 13
j_call: TRBJ2-7

cdr3_nt: TGCGCCAGCAGTATAATTCCCTCGGAGAGGGCGGGCCGATATGGCTACACCTTC
cdr3_aa: CASSIIPSERAGRYGYTF
d_call: -
v_call: TRBV10-2
clone_size: once
cdr3_length: 18
j_call: TRBJ1-2

cdr3_nt: TGTGCCAGCAGTGACGTAGACAGGGTTGTAGGTGAAAAACTGTTTTTT
cdr3_aa: CASSDVDRVVGEKLFF
d_call: TRBD1
v_call: TRBV6-1
clone_size: -
cdr3_length: 16
j_call: TRBJ1-4

cdr3_nt: TGTGCCAGCAGTTACTATCCAGGTTCGAACACTGAAGCTTTCTTT
cdr3_aa: CASSYYPGSNTEAFF
d_call: -
v_call: TRBV6-5
clone_size: -
cdr3_length: 15
j_call: TRBJ1-1

cdr3_nt: TGTGCTAGTGGTTCAGGGCCGGGCCCAAGGGGCACTGAAGCTTTCTTT
cdr3_aa: CASGSGPGPRGTEAFF
d_call: -
v_call: TRBV12-5
clone_size: -
cdr3_length: 16
j_call: TRBJ1-1

cdr3_nt: TGTGCCAGCACGCGGGAAGGAGATAGGACTGAAGCTTTCTTT
cdr3_aa: CASTREGDRTEAFF
d_call: -
v_call: TRBV9
clone_size: few
cdr3_length: 14
j_call: TRBJ1-1

cdr3_nt: TGTGCCAGCAGTCTGGGACAGAGTGCAACTAATGAAAAACTGTTTTTT
cdr3_aa: CASSLGQSATNEKLFF
d_call: TRBD1
v_call: TRBV28
clone_size: -
cdr3_length: 16
j_call: TRBJ1-4

cdr3_nt: TGTGCCAGCAGCTGCCAAGAGGACAGACCTCTGTGCTACGAGCAGTACTTC
cdr3_aa: CASSCQEDRPLCYEQYF
d_call: -
v_call: TRBV5-4
clone_size: -
cdr3_length: 17
j_call: TRBJ2-7

cdr3_nt: TGTGCCACCAGTAAAAGGACAGGGGGTCGCCCTTACAATGAGCAGTTCTTC
cdr3_aa: CATSKRTGGRPYNEQFF
d_call: TRBD1
v_call: TRBV15
clone_size: -
cdr3_length: 17
j_call: TRBJ2-1